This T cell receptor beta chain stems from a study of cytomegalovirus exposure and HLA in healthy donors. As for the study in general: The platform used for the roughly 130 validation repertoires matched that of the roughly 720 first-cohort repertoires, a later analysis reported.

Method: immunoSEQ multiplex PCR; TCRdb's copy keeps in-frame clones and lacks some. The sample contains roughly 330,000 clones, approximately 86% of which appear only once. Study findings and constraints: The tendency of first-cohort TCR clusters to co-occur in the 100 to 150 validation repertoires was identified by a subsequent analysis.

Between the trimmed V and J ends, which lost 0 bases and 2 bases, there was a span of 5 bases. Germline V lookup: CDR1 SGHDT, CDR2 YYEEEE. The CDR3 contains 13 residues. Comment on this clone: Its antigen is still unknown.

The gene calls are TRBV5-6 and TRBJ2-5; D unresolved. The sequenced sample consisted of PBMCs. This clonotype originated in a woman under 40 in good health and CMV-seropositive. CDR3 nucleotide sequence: TGTGCCAGCAGCTTGGGCCGGCAAGAGACCCAGTACTTC. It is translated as CASSLGRQETQYF.